These 27 T cell receptor beta chains share one sample of origin, sequenced in a study of cytomegalovirus exposure and HLA in healthy donors. This PCR relied on a set of 60 Vbeta primers and 13 Jbeta primers. This table comes from immunoSEQ multiplex PCR, and its TCRdb copy is limited to in-frame clones, with some not included. The sample consists of about 120,000 clones, roughly 9.9% of them appearing once. The sample consisted of PBMCs. These receptors came from a man aged 30-40 years in good health and CMV-seronegative.

The chain recombines TRBV5-5 with TRBJ2-2; 10 bases are shared with TRBD1. The CDR3 extends over 15 amino acids. CDR1 is SGHKS, CDR2 YYEKEE, per germline (reference sequence). J lost 7 bases, V lost 4 bases, and 7 bases had no gene match. The CDR3 sequence: CASSLGTGVLGELFF. The CDR3 DNA sequence: TGTGCCAGCAGCCTAGGGACAGGGGTACTCGGGGAGCTGTTTTTT.

Only a few counts were recorded for this clone. The rearrangement uses TRBV6-5 and TRBJ1-1; no clear D gene. V shed 0 bases and J shed 11 bases, with 13 bases lying between them. This CDR3 contains 13 residues. CDR1 and CDR2 (germline): MNHEY, SVGAGI. Written as DNA, the CDR3 is TGTGCCAGCAGTTACTCCAGCTCCCGGCGGGCTTTCTTT. Protein product: CASSYSSSRRAFF.

The chain joins TRBV6-5 to TRBJ2-7; TRBD2 agrees at 12 bases. The CDR3 loop spans 15 amino acids. Germline V gives CDR1 MNHEY, CDR2 SVGAGI. Germline trimming cut 5 bases from V and 1 base from J; bases unmatched to any gene: 3. The CDR3 protein is CASSVGTSGSYEQYF. DNA of the CDR3: TGTGCCAGCAGTGTCGGGACTAGCGGGTCCTACGAGCAGTACTTC.

The V gene is TRBV18, the J gene TRBJ2-5; D is undetermined. Germline V gives CDR1 KGHSH, CDR2 LQKENI. The CDR3 loop spans 14 amino acids. Trimming cost V 5 bases and J 7 bases, with 17 bases left between them. CDR3 nucleotide sequence: TGTGCCAGCTCAACCGACGGTATTTCTAGGACCCAGTACTTC. It codes for CASSTDGISRTQYF.

Remarks on this clone: The sample holds other DNA sequences that translate to the same CDR3. The chain combines TRBV5-1 with TRBJ2-1, with 11 bases matching TRBD2. There are 16 residues in the CDR3. The V gene end was trimmed by 4 bases and the J gene end by 2 bases; junction bases not matched to a gene: 5. Germline V gene data show CDR1 as SGHRS and CDR2 as YFSETQ. For the CDR3, the DNA is TGCGCCAGCAGCACGACTAGCGGGATAGCCTACAATGAGCAGTTCTTC. Translation gives CASSTTSGIAYNEQFF. Combining the CDR3 with reference TRBV5-1 and TRBJ2-1 gives the whole variable domain KAGVTQTPRYLIKTRGQQVTLSCSPISGHRSVSWYQQTPGQGLQFLFEYFSETQRNKGNFPGRFSGRQFSNSRSEMNVSTLELGDSALYLCASSTTSGIAYNEQFFGPGTRLTVL.

As concerns this clone: Other DNA sequences of this sample code for an identical CDR3. The CDR3 reads CASSEHEGNQPQHF. In DNA form, the CDR3 reads TGTGCCAGCAGTGAACACGAGGGCAATCAGCCCCAGCATTTT. The J gene is TRBJ1-5, the V gene TRBV6-1; D remains unclear. Trimming took off 2 bases at V and 2 bases at J, with 7 bases between the two ends. CDR1 is MNHNS, CDR2 SASEGT, per germline. The CDR3 is 14 residues long.

This clone was counted a few times. The CDR3 nucleotides read TGTGCCAGCAGCTTTGAGGCCGGGGAGCTGTTTTTT. It codes for CASSFEAGELFF. This sequence joins TRBV7-8 and TRBJ2-2; the D is unclear. There are 12 residues in the CDR3. Germline V gene data show CDR1 as SGHVS and CDR2 as FQNEAQ. V lost 3 bases to trimming and J lost 6 bases, with 5 bases between them.

This clone was detected only a few times. The V call is TRBV14, the J call TRBJ1-2, with a possible D match to TRBD1 (6 bases). The germline CDR1 and CDR2 sequences are SGHDN and FVKESK. The CDR3 extends over 14 amino acids. The ends were cut back, 4 bases at V and 3 bases at J, with 12 bases in the middle. DNA of the CDR3: TGTGCCAGCAGCCGAATACAGGGACACTATGGCTACACCTTC. This gives the protein CASSRIQGHYGYTF.

This clone was detected only a few times. The chain recombines TRBV7-8 with TRBJ2-1; 7 nucleotides agree with TRBD1. Germline lookup yields CDR1 SGHVS and CDR2 FQNEAQ. The J segment lost 2 bases and the V segment lost 0 bases, leaving 4 bases of the junction unmatched. This CDR3 has 16 amino acids. In nucleotides, the CDR3 is TGTGCCAGCAGCTTAGCATTCGGGACAGCCTACAATGAGCAGTTCTTC. Translation gives CASSLAFGTAYNEQFF.

This clone was counted only a few times. V usage is TRBV5-1 and J usage is TRBJ1-2, with D perhaps TRBD1 (6 bases). V lost 0 bases to trimming and J lost 5 bases, with 11 bases between them. CDR1 is SGHRS, CDR2 YFSETQ, per germline. CDR3 size: 14 residues. CDR3 in DNA: TGCGCCAGCAGCTTGGATACAGGGCATTATGGCTACACCTTC. Translation: CASSLDTGHYGYTF.

V usage is TRBV7-3 and J usage is TRBJ2-3, with TRBD2 matching over 11 bases. CDR1 is SGHTA, CDR2 FQGTGA, per germline. This CDR3 is built from 18 residues. The V segment lost 5 bases and the J segment 2 bases; nucleotides outside the gene matches: 12. CDR3 sequence (DNA): TGTGCCAGCAGCCTCCCGGCGGGGACTAGCGGATCCACAGATACGCAGTATTTT. Translated, it gives CASSLPAGTSGSTDTQYF.

This clone turned up a few times. This chain uses TRBV7-9 with TRBJ2-5, with 12 bases aligning to TRBD2. Germline V gene data show CDR1 as SEHNR and CDR2 as FQNEAQ (reference sequence). After removal of 5 bases from V and 5 bases from J, the junction contained 15 bases not matched to a gene. This CDR3 spans 18 amino acids. CDR3 in amino acids: CASSLGASGGGLVETQYF. CDR3 DNA sequence: TGTGCCAGCAGCCTTGGGGCTAGCGGGGGGGGCCTGGTGGAGACCCAGTACTTC.

This clone appeared a few times. This rearrangement joins TRBV7-8 to TRBJ1-5; 9 positions match TRBD1. V lost 2 bases and J lost 7; bases outside the gene matches: 6. The CDR3 contains 15 residues. The V gene's germline CDR1 is SGHVS and CDR2 FQNEAQ. CDR3 nucleotides: TGTGCCAGCAGCTTAAGGGACAGGGTACGGCAGCCCCAGCATTTT. Translated, it gives CASSLRDRVRQPQHF.

This chain connects TRBV27 to TRBJ1-5; perhaps TRBD1 as D (5 bases). V gave up 9 bases and J gave up 3 bases, with 12 bases separating them. Looked up from germline, CDR1 is MNHEY and CDR2 is SMNVEV (reference sequence). The CDR3 totals 13 residues. CDR3 loop: CASAGHTNQPQHF. Here the CDR3 DNA reads TGTGCCAGTGCTGGACATACCAATCAGCCCCAGCATTTT.

The J gene is TRBJ2-1, the V gene TRBV6-1; 7 bases are shared with TRBD2. The ends lost 4 bases at V and 7 bases at J; junction bases unmatched: 7. CDR1 and CDR2 from the germline V gene are MNHNS and SASEGT. CDR3 size: 14 residues. The CDR3 sequence: CASSGEGLGNEQFF. CDR3 DNA sequence: TGTGCCAGCAGTGGGGAGGGTCTGGGTAATGAGCAGTTCTTC.

This clone showed up just a few times. The V call is TRBV30, the J call TRBJ1-2; possibly TRBD1 for D (6 bases). CDR3 length: 16 residues. Germline V gene data show CDR1 as GTSNPN and CDR2 as SVGIG (reference sequence). Trimming left V 0 bases short and J 2 bases short, with 16 bases between. In nucleotides, the CDR3 is TGTGCCTGGAGTGTAGTTGGTCAGGGGCACAACTATGGCTACACCTTC. Protein: CAWSVVGQGHNYGYTF.

The chain has TRBV28 and TRBJ2-7; 7 bases agree with TRBD2. V trimming: 8 bases; J trimming: 3 bases; junction bases outside the gene matches: 7. CDR3 length equals 13 residues. CDR1 MDHEN and CDR2 SYDVKM come from the germline V gene. This CDR3 is CASLRGLDYEQYF. The CDR3 DNA follows: TGTGCCAGCTTGCGGGGGTTAGACTACGAGCAGTACTTC.

The J gene is TRBJ1-5, the V gene TRBV7-9; D is perhaps TRBD1 (5 bases). Trimming left V 4 bases short and J 4 bases short, with 8 bases between. CDR1 and CDR2 (germline): SEHNR, FQNEAQ (reference sequence). The CDR3 extends over 13 amino acids. CDR3 sequence reads: CASSSTGNQPQHF. The CDR3 DNA follows: TGTGCCAGCAGCTCTACAGGAAATCAGCCCCAGCATTTT.

This clone was picked up a small number of times. The chain joins TRBV27 to TRBJ1-1; D ambiguous. Trimming stripped 4 bases from V and 2 bases from J, with 5 bases between. The CDR3 runs 12 residues. Germline CDR1 is MNHEY and CDR2 is SMNVEV (reference sequence). The CDR3 spells CASSSTNTEAFF. The DNA for the CDR3 is TGTGCCAGCAGTTCGACAAACACTGAAGCTTTCTTT.

There are a few counts of this clone. The chain carries TRBV19 and TRBJ2-3; a weak D match, TRBD2 (6 bases). V was clipped by 9 bases and J by 4 bases, with 17 bases between them. The CDR3 runs 14 residues. Germline CDR1 LNHDA, CDR2 SQIVND (reference sequence). CDR3 in amino acids: CASSRVWGADTQYF. The DNA of the CDR3 is TGTGCCAGCTCACGAGTATGGGGGGCAGATACGCAGTATTTT.

The J gene is TRBJ2-5, the V gene TRBV27, with D possibly matching TRBD2 (6 bases). The end of the DNA aligns better with TRBJ2-7, so the J call may be wrong. The CDR3 extends over 14 amino acids. Per germline, CDR1 MNHEY and CDR2 SMNVEV (reference sequence). The CDR3 sequence: CASSFAGFAYEQYF. The CDR3 coding sequence is TGTGCCAGCAGTTTTGCGGGGTTCGCCTACGAGCAGTACTTC.

The gene calls are TRBV5-1 and TRBJ2-2; 10 bases are shared with TRBD2. Trimming removed 6 bases from V and 4 bases from J; junction bases left unmatched: 6. Per the germline V gene, CDR1 is SGHRS and CDR2 is YFSETQ. The CDR3 extends over 15 amino acids. CDR3: CASTPAGGITGELFF. CDR3 sequence (DNA): TGCGCCAGCACACCAGCGGGAGGGATCACCGGGGAGCTGTTTTTT.

This clone has only a few counts. The V call is TRBV6-1, the J call TRBJ1-1; unclear D gene. Germline V gene data show CDR1 as MNHNS and CDR2 as SASEGT. The CDR3 is 12 amino acids. With 10 bases removed from V and 5 bases from J, the gap between germline ends came to 14 bases. CDR3 coding DNA: TGTGCCACCGTATCGAGAGGAACTGAAGCTTTCTTT. Amino acid sequence: CATVSRGTEAFF.

The chain recombines TRBV2 with TRBJ2-6; D is unclear. This CDR3 spans 15 amino acids. Germline V gene sequence: CDR1 SNHLY, CDR2 FYNNEI. Deletions cut 4 bases from V and 0 bases from J, with 7 bases between. CDR3 DNA sequence: TGTGCCAGCAGTGCTCTCGGCTCTGGGGCCAACGTCCTGACTTTC. The encoded protein is CASSALGSGANVLTF. The full variable domain, rest sourced from reference TRBV2 and TRBJ2-6, is EPEVTQTPSHQVTQMGQEVILRCVPISNHLYFYWYRQILGQKVEFLVSFYNNEISEKSEIFDDQFSVERPDGSNFTLKIRSTKLEDSAMYFCASSALGSGANVLTFGAGSRLTVL.

This clone has a handful of counts. This chain links TRBV10-1 with TRBJ2-3; possible D gene TRBD2, 6 bases. This CDR3 region has 14 residues. Germline CDR1 is WNHNN and CDR2 is SYGVQD (reference sequence). V was trimmed by 2 bases and J by 2 bases, leaving 8 bases between them. CDR3 bases: TGCGCCAGCAGTGAGACTAGCAACACAGATACGCAGTATTTT. As protein: CASSETSNTDTQYF.

The rearrangement joins TRBV14 to TRBJ2-7; 13 nucleotides line up with TRBD2. From germline, CDR1 is SGHDN and CDR2 FVKESK. This CDR3 spans 13 amino acids. The V segment lost 8 bases and the J segment 5 bases; nucleotides outside the gene matches: 3. The CDR3 DNA reads as TGTGCCAGCTCCGGACTAGCGGGAGACGAGCAGTACTTC. Translating gives CASSGLAGDEQYF. Filled out from reference TRBV14 and TRBJ2-7, the complete variable domain reads EAGVTQFPSHSVIEKGQTVTLRCDPISGHDNLYWYRRVMGKEIKFLLHFVKESKQDESGMPNNRFLAERTGGTYSTLKVQPAELEDSGVYFCASSGLAGDEQYFGPGTRLTVT.

This clone has a handful of counts. This CDR3 is also generated by other DNA sequences in the sample. The rearrangement joins TRBV27 to TRBJ2-7; 9 positions match TRBD1. The J segment lost 5 bases and the V segment lost 2 bases, leaving 4 bases of the junction unmatched. CDR3 length: 14 residues. Germline-derived CDR1 and CDR2 are MNHEY and SMNVEV (reference sequence). This CDR3 reads CASSLAGTGNEQYF. The CDR3 DNA reads TGTGCCAGCAGTTTAGCCGGGACAGGGAACGAGCAGTACTTC.